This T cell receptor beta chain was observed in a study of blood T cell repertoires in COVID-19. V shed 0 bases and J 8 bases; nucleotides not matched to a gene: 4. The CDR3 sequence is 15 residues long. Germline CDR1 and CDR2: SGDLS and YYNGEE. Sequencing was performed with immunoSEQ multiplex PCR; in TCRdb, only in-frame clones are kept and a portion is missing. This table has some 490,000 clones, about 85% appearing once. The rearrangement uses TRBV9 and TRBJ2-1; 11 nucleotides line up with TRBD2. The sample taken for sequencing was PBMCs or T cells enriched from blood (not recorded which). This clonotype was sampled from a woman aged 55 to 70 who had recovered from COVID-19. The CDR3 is CASSVVAGGLYEQFF. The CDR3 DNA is TGTGCCAGCAGCGTAGTAGCGGGGGGGCTTTATGAGCAGTTCTTC.